This T cell receptor beta chain was observed in a study of blood T cells in healthy people across ages. Study-wide background: T cells yielded about one barcoded beta molecule per two cells through template switching.

Each donor was a healthy Caucasian individual from Russia, aged about 6 to 95. A sample-barcoded 5' primer and a J-beta primer mix were used in a second PCR of roughly 6 to 11 cycles. Using its own MiXCR run on the 5' RACE reads, TCRdb lists one record per CDR3 protein. The sample has approximately 940,000 distinct CDR3 sequences; about 48% are singletons. Specimen: blood. This TCR came from a man younger than 45 in good health.

The CDR3 spells CASSQIHILSYEQYF. The CDR3, as DNA: TGCGCCAGCAGCCAAATCCACATCCTCTCCTACGAGCAGTACTTC. This rearrangement joins TRBV4-1 to TRBJ2-7; D not resolved. Germline V gene sequence: CDR1 MGHRA, CDR2 YSYEKL. Trimming removed 2 bases from V and 0 bases from J, with 11 bases in between. The CDR3 extends over 15 amino acids.